One T cell receptor (beta chain) is described in this entry. The data originate from a study of blood T cell repertoires in COVID-19. Cohorts were determined from participant-reported clinical history. In the 2 weeks before study entry, exposed participants met a COVID-19 case, which was PCR-confirmed or clinician-diagnosed. In the original analysis: Nucleated cell number was recorded as an estimate derived from reference gene primer amplification. Generated by immunoSEQ multiplex PCR, the TCRdb table keeps only in-frame clones and is missing some. V and J calls and clone size are those listed in that table; D and trimming were worked out from the DNA. Of hundreds of thousands of clones in the sample, 83% were seen once. Germline-derived CDR1 and CDR2 are SGHNT and YYREEE (reference sequence). There are 16 residues in the CDR3. The J segment lost 0 bases and the V segment lost 1 base, leaving 6 bases of the junction unmatched.

The TCR was taken from a woman aged 45 to 65 who had been exposed to COVID-19. Sequences were obtained from PBMCs or T cells enriched from blood (not recorded which). The rearrangement uses TRBV5-4 and TRBJ1-1; 7 positions agree with TRBD1. The CDR3 DNA reads TGTGCCAGCAGCTTGCCGCAGACAGGGATGAACACTGAAGCTTTCTTT. This sequence encodes CASSLPQTGMNTEAFF.